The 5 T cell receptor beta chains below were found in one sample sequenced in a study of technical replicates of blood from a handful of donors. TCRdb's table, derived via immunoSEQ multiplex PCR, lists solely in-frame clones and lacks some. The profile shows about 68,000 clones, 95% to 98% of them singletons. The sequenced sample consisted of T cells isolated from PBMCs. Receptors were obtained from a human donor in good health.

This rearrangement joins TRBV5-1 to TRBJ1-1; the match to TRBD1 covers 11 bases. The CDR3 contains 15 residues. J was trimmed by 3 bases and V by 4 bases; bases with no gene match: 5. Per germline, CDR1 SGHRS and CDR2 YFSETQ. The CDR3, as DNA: TGCGCCAGCAGCCTAGGACAGGGGGCTTACACTGAAGCTTTCTTT. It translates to CASSLGQGAYTEAFF.

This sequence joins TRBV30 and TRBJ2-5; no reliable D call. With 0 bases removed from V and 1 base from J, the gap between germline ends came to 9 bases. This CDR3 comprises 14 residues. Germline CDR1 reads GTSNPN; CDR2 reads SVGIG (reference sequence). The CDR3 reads CAWSVLGFQETQYF. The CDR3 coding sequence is TGTGCCTGGAGTGTACTGGGCTTCCAAGAGACCCAGTACTTC.

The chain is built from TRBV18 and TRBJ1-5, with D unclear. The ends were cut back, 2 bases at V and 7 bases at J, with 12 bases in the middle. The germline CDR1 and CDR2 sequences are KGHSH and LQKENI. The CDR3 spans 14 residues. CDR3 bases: TGTGCCAGCTCACCAGGTTCCAAGGAGCAGCCCCAGCATTTT. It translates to CASSPGSKEQPQHF.

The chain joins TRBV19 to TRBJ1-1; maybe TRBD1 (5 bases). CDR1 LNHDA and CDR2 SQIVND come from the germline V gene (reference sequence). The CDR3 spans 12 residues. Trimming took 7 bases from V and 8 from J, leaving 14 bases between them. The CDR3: CASTFGAFEAFF. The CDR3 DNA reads TGTGCCAGTACCTTTGGGGCGTTCGAAGCTTTCTTT. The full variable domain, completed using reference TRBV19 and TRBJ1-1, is DGGITQSPKYLFRKEGQNVTLSCEQNLNHDAMYWYRQDPGQGLRLIYYSQIVNDFQKGDIAEGYSVSREKKESFPLTVTSAQKNPTAFYLCASTFGAFEAFFGQGTRLTVV.

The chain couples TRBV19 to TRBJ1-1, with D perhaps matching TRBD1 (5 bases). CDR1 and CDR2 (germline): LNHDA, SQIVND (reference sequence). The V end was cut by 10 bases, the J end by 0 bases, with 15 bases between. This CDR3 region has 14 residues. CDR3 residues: CATSVRQMNTEAFF. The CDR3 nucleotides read TGTGCCACCTCCGTGAGACAGATGAACACTGAAGCTTTCTTT.